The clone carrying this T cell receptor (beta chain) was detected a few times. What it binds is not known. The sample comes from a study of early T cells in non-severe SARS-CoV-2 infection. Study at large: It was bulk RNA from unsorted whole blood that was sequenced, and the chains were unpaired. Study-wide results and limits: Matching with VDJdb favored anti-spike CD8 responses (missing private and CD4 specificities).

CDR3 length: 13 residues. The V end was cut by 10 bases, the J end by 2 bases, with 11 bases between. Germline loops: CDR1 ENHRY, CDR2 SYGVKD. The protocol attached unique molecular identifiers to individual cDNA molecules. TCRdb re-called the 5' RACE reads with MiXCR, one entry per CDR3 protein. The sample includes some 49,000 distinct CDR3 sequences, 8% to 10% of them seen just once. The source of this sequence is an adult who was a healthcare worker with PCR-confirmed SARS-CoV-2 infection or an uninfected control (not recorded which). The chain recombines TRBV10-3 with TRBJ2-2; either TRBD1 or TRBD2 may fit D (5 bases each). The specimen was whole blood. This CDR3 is CATGTLNTGELFF. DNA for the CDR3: TGTGCCACCGGGACCTTAAACACCGGGGAGCTGTTTTTT.